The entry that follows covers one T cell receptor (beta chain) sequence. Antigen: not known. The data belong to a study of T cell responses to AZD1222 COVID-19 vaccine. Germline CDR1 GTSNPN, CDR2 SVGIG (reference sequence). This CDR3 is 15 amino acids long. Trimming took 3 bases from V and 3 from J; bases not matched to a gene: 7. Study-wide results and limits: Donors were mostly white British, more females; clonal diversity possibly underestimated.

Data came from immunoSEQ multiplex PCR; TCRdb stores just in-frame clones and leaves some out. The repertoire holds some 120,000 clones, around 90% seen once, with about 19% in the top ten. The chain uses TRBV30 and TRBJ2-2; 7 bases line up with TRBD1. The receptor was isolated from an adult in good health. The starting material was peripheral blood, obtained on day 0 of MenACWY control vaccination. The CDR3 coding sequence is TGTGCCTGGAGGAGACAGGGAAGAGACACCGGGGAGCTGTTTTTT. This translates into CAWRRQGRDTGELFF.